This passage covers 15 T cell receptor beta chains from one sample sequenced in a study of OX40 agonist ivuxolimab in advanced cancers. TCRdb's copy holds only in-frame clones and misses some; the assay was immunoSEQ multiplex PCR. The data show 100,000 or so clones, about nine tenths seen once. Here the sequenced sample was CD4+ or CD8+ T cells sorted from blood, taken in a trial of the OX40 agonist ivuxolimab. The receptor set was obtained from an adult with an advanced solid tumor such as melanoma, head and neck, liver or kidney cancer.

In nucleotides, the CDR3 is TGTGCCAGCAGCTCCACGGGGACAAGGCAAGAGACCCAGTACTTC. It encodes CASSSTGTRQETQYF. This chain uses TRBV7-6 with TRBJ2-5; maybe TRBD1 (6 bases). The V gene lost 4 bases and the J gene lost 2 bases, with 14 bases spanning the gap. CDR1 SGHVS and CDR2 FNYEAQ come from the germline V gene. The CDR3 has 15 amino acids.

The V call is TRBV2, the J call TRBJ1-5; tentatively, D is TRBD1 (5 bases). Per germline, CDR1 SNHLY and CDR2 FYNNEI. The CDR3 runs to 13 residues. Between the trimmed V and J ends, which lost 8 bases and 5 bases, there was a span of 13 bases. This CDR3 reads CASDGKGYQPQHF. The CDR3, as DNA: TGTGCCAGCGATGGAAAGGGGTATCAGCCCCAGCATTTT.

The chain has TRBV2 and TRBJ1-5, with a weak D call TRBD1 (5 bases). The germline gives CDR1 SNHLY, CDR2 FYNNEI. The germline V and J ends were trimmed by 0 bases and 3 bases, with 21 bases remaining between them. There are 19 residues in the CDR3. In nucleotides, the CDR3 is TGTGCCAGCAGTGAAGCGTCCACTGGGGGGGTCTATTACAATCAGCCCCAGCATTTT. Amino acid sequence: CASSEASTGGVYYNQPQHF.

The chain uses TRBV16 and TRBJ1-1, with D hard to call. From germline, CDR1 is KGHSY and CDR2 FQNENV. CDR3 length: 13 amino acids. V was cut by 4 bases and J by 1 base, with 7 bases left in between. The CDR3 bases are TGTGCCAGCAGCCTCCAGGCGAACACTGAAGCTTTCTTT. This encodes CASSLQANTEAFF.

J is TRBJ2-7 and V is TRBV18; D is unresolved. This CDR3 contains 15 residues. Trimming pared 2 bases from V and 0 bases from J, leaving 11 bases between. Germline CDR1 reads KGHSH; CDR2 reads LQKENI. This CDR3 reads CASSPSQTSSYEQYF. CDR3 nucleotide sequence: TGTGCCAGCTCACCAAGCCAGACGAGCTCCTACGAGCAGTACTTC.

The CDR3 DNA sequence: TGTGCCAGTACCCCCATCGGGACACCGAGCAATGAGCAGTTCTTC. It translates to CASTPIGTPSNEQFF. J is TRBJ2-1 and V is TRBV19, with a possible D match to TRBD1 (6 bases). V dropped 7 bases and J dropped 6 bases, with 19 bases sitting between them. This CDR3 has 15 amino acids. Germline CDR1 reads LNHDA; CDR2 reads SQIVND (reference sequence).

V and J are TRBV4-3 and TRBJ1-2; D gene ambiguous. The germline V gene has CDR1 LGHNA and CDR2 YSLEER. The CDR3 loop spans 16 amino acids. Between the trimmed V and J ends, which lost 0 bases and 0 bases, there was a span of 11 bases. CDR3 DNA: TGCGCCAGCAGCCAAGAACTGGTCAGAACTAACTATGGCTACACCTTC. As protein: CASSQELVRTNYGYTF.

The chain combines TRBV30 with TRBJ1-1; D might be TRBD1 (5 bases). Deletions cut 3 bases from V and 5 bases from J, with 19 bases between. The CDR3 spans 15 residues. Germline V lookup: CDR1 GTSNPN, CDR2 SVGIG (reference sequence). CDR3 bases: TGTGCCTGGAGCTCTACCGGGACCCCGGGGACTGAAGCTTTCTTT. It encodes CAWSSTGTPGTEAFF. Based on the CDR3 plus reference TRBV30 and TRBJ1-1, the full variable domain is SQTIHQWPATLVQPVGSPLSLECTVEGTSNPNLYWYRQAAGRGLQLLFYSVGIGQISSEVPQNLSASRPQDRQFILSSKKLLLSDSGFYLCAWSSTGTPGTEAFFGQGTRLTVV.

The chain couples TRBV5-1 to TRBJ1-2, with a tentative D call TRBD1 (5 bases). Germline V lookup: CDR1 SGHRS, CDR2 YFSETQ. Trimming stripped 5 bases from V and 4 bases from J, with 15 bases between. This CDR3 is 14 amino acids long. The DNA of the CDR3 is TGCGCCAGCAGTCCCCGACGGGGACTCTATGGCTACACCTTC. Encoded protein: CASSPRRGLYGYTF. Supplemented by reference TRBV5-1 and TRBJ1-2, the full variable domain reads KAGVTQTPRYLIKTRGQQVTLSCSPISGHRSVSWYQQTPGQGLQFLFEYFSETQRNKGNFPGRFSGRQFSNSRSEMNVSTLELGDSALYLCASSPRRGLYGYTFGSGTRLTVV.

This chain links TRBV7-9 with TRBJ2-1; possible D gene TRBD1, 6 bases. V was clipped by 0 bases and J by 1 base, with 7 bases between them. The CDR3 extends over 15 amino acids. Germline V CDR1 and CDR2: SEHNR, FQNEAQ (reference sequence). For the CDR3, the DNA is TGTGCCAGCAGCTTAGCCAGGGGATCCTACAATGAGCAGTTCTTC. Protein sequence: CASSLARGSYNEQFF.

The V gene is TRBV12-2, the J gene TRBJ1-6; the D call TRBD1 from the table was never checked on the DNA. TRBV12-2 is a known pseudogene. The CDR3 runs to 20 residues. DNA for the CDR3: TGTGCAAGTCGCTTAAGGCCTGACAGGGTGAAAAATGTAGATAATTCACCCCTCCACTTT. Residues: CASRLRPDRVKNVDNSPLHF.

The rearrangement uses TRBV5-5 and TRBJ2-2; D is undetermined. The germline gives CDR1 SGHKS, CDR2 YYEKEE (reference sequence). The CDR3 length is 14 residues. Trimming removed 4 bases at V and 4 bases at J, with 11 bases between. Written as DNA, the CDR3 is TGTGCCAGCAGCCAAATTCCAATCACCGGGGAGCTGTTTTTT. It translates to CASSQIPITGELFF.

The table lists this clone with a few counts. V and J are TRBV6-6 and TRBJ2-7; D is ambiguous. The length of the CDR3 is 11 residues. Germline values: CDR1 MNHNY, CDR2 SVGAGI (reference sequence). Between the trimmed V and J ends, which lost 6 bases and 2 bases, there was a span of 5 bases. The CDR3 DNA sequence: TGTGCCAGCAGCCAAACCTACGAGCAGTACTTC. It encodes CASSQTYEQYF.

The genes are TRBV4-1 and TRBJ2-1; 10 nucleotides agree with TRBD2. The V and J ends lost 3 bases and 8 bases, in that order; junction bases with no gene match: 10. Germline V gene lookup returns CDR1 MGHRA and CDR2 YSYEKL. The CDR3 is made up of 16 amino acids. CDR3 amino acids: CASSQEGTSALDEQFF. CDR3 DNA sequence: TGCGCCAGCAGCCAGGAGGGGACTAGCGCCCTCGATGAGCAGTTCTTC.

The genes are TRBV5-1 and TRBJ1-4; 8 bases agree with TRBD1. CDR1 is SGHRS, CDR2 YFSETQ, per germline. The CDR3 extends over 15 amino acids. V lost 4 bases to trimming and J lost 10 bases; unmatched junction nucleotides: 12. The CDR3 bases are TGCGCCAGCAGCCTGGCCCCCGGACAGGGCGTAAAACTGTTTTTT. Protein: CASSLAPGQGVKLFF.